The 13 T cell receptor beta chains below come from one sample, sequenced in a study of PD-1 blockade in classical Hodgkin lymphoma. Measured with immunoSEQ multiplex PCR; TCRdb has only the in-frame clones, and not every one. The data hold 100,000 or so clones, with 90% observed a single time. This sample's time point: cycle 4 day 1 (C4D1), after 5 to 7 weeks of nivolumab. Brentuximab vedotin exposure varied among the patients, all of whom had relapsed after autologous stem cell transplantation. Sequenced material: peripheral blood mononuclear cells (PBMCs), taken before the fourth cycle of nivolumab. These receptors came from a human donor with classical Hodgkin lymphoma.

V and J are TRBV11-1 and TRBJ2-1; D ambiguous. Trimming removed 0 bases at V and 10 bases at J, with 7 bases between. This CDR3 region has 12 residues. Germline V gene lookup returns CDR1 SGHAT and CDR2 FQDESV (reference sequence). The CDR3: CASSLAGPEQFF. The DNA for the CDR3 is TGTGCCAGCAGCTTAGCGGGCCCCGAGCAGTTCTTC.

The V gene is TRBV15, the J gene TRBJ2-2; no reliable D call. This CDR3 region has 14 residues. Germline CDR1 LNHNV, CDR2 YYDKDF (reference sequence). Between the trimmed V and J ends, which lost 2 bases and 2 bases, there was a span of 6 bases. The CDR3: CATSRLPNTGELFF. For the CDR3, the DNA is TGTGCCACCAGCAGACTCCCAAACACCGGGGAGCTGTTTTTT.

V is TRBV10-3 and J is TRBJ2-7, with D unclear. This CDR3 comprises 11 residues. Germline CDR1 reads ENHRY; CDR2 reads SYGVKD. Trimming removed 5 bases at V and 5 bases at J, with 7 bases between. CDR3 loop: CAISIFDEQYF. The CDR3 coding sequence is TGTGCCATCAGTATTTTCGACGAGCAGTACTTC.

J is TRBJ2-7 and V is TRBV5-1; 9 nucleotides line up with TRBD1. The CDR3 is made up of 15 amino acids. The germline V gene has CDR1 SGHRS and CDR2 YFSETQ. The ends lost 2 bases at V and 0 bases at J; junction bases unmatched: 3. CDR3 loop: CASSLGQGLSYEQYF. CDR3 DNA sequence: TGCGCCAGCAGCTTAGGACAGGGGCTCTCCTACGAGCAGTACTTC.

The chain employs TRBV30 and TRBJ1-2, with D possibly TRBD1 on 5 matching bases. The ends were cut back, 0 bases at V and 8 bases at J, with 13 bases in the middle. There are 13 residues in the CDR3. CDR1 and CDR2 (germline): GTSNPN, SVGIG (reference sequence). DNA for the CDR3: TGTGCCTGGAGTGTAACAGGCGCAGACGGCTACACCTTC. Translated: CAWSVTGADGYTF.

The V call is TRBV28, the J call TRBJ1-2; TRBD1 aligns across 11 bases. In germline, CDR1 is MDHEN, CDR2 SYDVKM. With V trimmed by 8 bases and J by 5 bases, 7 bases remained unmatched. The CDR3 extends over 14 amino acids. CDR3 nucleotides: TGTGCCAGCGTCGGGACAGGGGGAGGGTATGGCTACACCTTC. Its protein is CASVGTGGGYGYTF.

The V call is TRBV6-1, the J call TRBJ1-2; 10 bases are shared with TRBD1. The CDR3 is 15 residues long. The J segment lost 0 bases and the V segment lost 8 bases, leaving 6 bases of the junction unmatched. Germline-derived CDR1 and CDR2 are MNHNS and SASEGT. The CDR3 region has the DNA TGTGCCAGCCGGGACAGGGGAGGTGCTAACTATGGCTACACCTTC. Translation: CASRDRGGANYGYTF.

The V gene is TRBV4-1, the J gene TRBJ2-3; TRBD2 aligns across 7 bases. The CDR3 extends over 16 amino acids. J was trimmed by 0 bases and V by 1 base; bases with no gene match: 4. CDR1 and CDR2 (germline): MGHRA, YSYEKL. CDR3: CASSQGAGLSTDTQYF. CDR3 coding DNA: TGCGCCAGCAGCCAAGGAGCGGGGCTAAGCACAGATACGCAGTATTTT.

The rearrangement uses TRBV7-2 and TRBJ2-4; D uncertain. Trimming pared 0 bases from V and 8 bases from J, leaving 14 bases between. CDR1 is SGHTA and CDR2 is FQGNSA in the germline V gene. The CDR3 extends over 15 amino acids. CDR3 protein: CASSLALASWDIQYF. Here the CDR3 DNA reads TGTGCCAGCAGCTTAGCCTTAGCCTCCTGGGACATTCAGTACTTC.

The V call is TRBV5-5, the J call TRBJ2-1; 15 nucleotides match TRBD2. Trimming removed 4 bases from V and 4 bases from J; junction bases left unmatched: 6. CDR3 length equals 17 residues. Germline assignment: CDR1 SGHKS and CDR2 YYEKEE (reference sequence). Here the CDR3 reads CASSRRTSGGGYNEQFF. In nucleotides, the CDR3 is TGTGCCAGCAGCCGCCGGACTAGCGGGGGGGGATACAATGAGCAGTTCTTC.

This clone came up a few times. This chain uses TRBV5-1 with TRBJ1-1; D possibly corresponds to TRBD1 (6 bases). The CDR3 is 15 amino acids. CDR1 is SGHRS and CDR2 is YFSETQ in the germline V gene. V was cut by 1 base and J by 1 base, with 11 bases left in between. CDR3 nucleotides: TGCGCCAGCAGCTTGTCGGGGGGCACGAACACTGAAGCTTTCTTT. Encoded protein: CASSLSGGTNTEAFF.

V usage is TRBV27 and J usage is TRBJ1-6; 8 positions agree with TRBD1. Unmatched junction bases numbered 4, after V lost 2 bases and J lost 16 bases. The CDR3 spans 12 residues. CDR1 is MNHEY and CDR2 is SMNVEV in the germline V gene (reference sequence). The CDR3 is CASSLGTGVLHF. CDR3 bases: TGTGCCAGCAGTTTAGGGACAGGCGTTCTCCACTTT.

This clone was observed a few times. The chain uses TRBV7-8 and TRBJ1-2; weak D call: TRBD1 (5 bases). Germline V gives CDR1 SGHVS, CDR2 FQNEAQ. The CDR3 runs to 15 residues. Trimming pared 0 bases from V and 7 bases from J, leaving 15 bases between. DNA of the CDR3: TGTGCCAGCAGCTTAGCCCTTGGGGCGCAGGGTGGCTACACCTTC. Protein sequence: CASSLALGAQGGYTF.